This TCR beta chain derives from a study of T cell responses to AZD1222 COVID-19 vaccine. Comment on this clone: The antigen remains unidentified.

Broader study findings: Spike was spanned by vaccine-associated CD4 TCRs, with dominance at 160-218 and 743-854. In a largely white British group with more females than males, clonal diversity was possibly underestimated. Repertoire collection took place solely once the T cell response had peaked.

V was shortened by 7 bases and J by 1 base, with 16 bases between the two germline ends. CDR3 size: 15 residues. CDR1 is LNHDA and CDR2 is SQIVND in the germline V gene (reference sequence). This table comes from immunoSEQ multiplex PCR, and its TCRdb copy is limited to in-frame clones, with some not included. The top ten hold under 1.5% of the sample, which has around 80,000 clones, 83% seen once. The V call is TRBV19, the J call TRBJ1-1; weak D call: TRBD1 (5 bases). This material consisted of peripheral blood, taken 28 days after the second AZD1222 dose. The origin of this receptor is an adult who received the AZD1222 COVID-19 vaccine. The chain's CDR3 is CASTQGELPNTEAFF. As DNA, the CDR3 is TGTGCCAGTACCCAGGGAGAATTGCCGAACACTGAAGCTTTCTTT.